These 23 T cell receptor beta chains were all obtained from the same sample, sequenced in a study of blood T cell repertoires in COVID-19 (TCRdb year 2020). The library was produced with the immunoSEQ multiplex PCR assay. The source is immuneACCESS, and TCRdb retained only in-frame sequences with V and J called. Part of the clones is not carried over; for the studies checked, unresolved V genes explain less than half of this, and the remainder is unexplained. The sample contains around 19,000 clones, about four fifths of them found a single time. Of the sample, 56% is held by the ten largest clones. Sequencing was performed on peripheral blood. These receptors were taken from an elderly man with acute or convalescent COVID-19.

V gene TRBV15 combines with J gene TRBJ2-2, with 10 bases that match TRBD1. Trimming removed 5 bases from V and 7 bases from J; junction bases left unmatched: 10. The CDR3 totals 16 residues. Looked up from germline, CDR1 is LNHNV and CDR2 is YYDKDF (reference sequence). CDR3 sequence: CATSGGGQGTHGELFF. CDR3 DNA sequence: TGTGCCACCAGCGGAGGGGGACAGGGGACGCACGGGGAGCTGTTTTTT.

The chain couples TRBV2 to TRBJ1-3, with 7 bases lining up with TRBD1. There are 15 residues in the CDR3. Per germline, CDR1 SNHLY and CDR2 FYNNEI. V shed 8 bases and J 0 bases; nucleotides not matched to a gene: 7. DNA of the CDR3: TGTGCCAGCCACCGACAGGGAACCTCTGGAAACACCATATATTTT. This translates into CASHRQGTSGNTIYF.

The chain links TRBV11-2 to TRBJ1-1; 8 bases are shared with TRBD1. The germline CDR1 and CDR2 sequences are SGHAT and FQNNGV. The length of the CDR3 is 15 residues. Trimming cost V 7 bases and J 2 bases; bases outside gene matches: 9. In nucleotides, the CDR3 is TGTGCCAGCAATCCAGTCGGACAGGGCAACACTGAAGCTTTCTTT. Amino acid sequence: CASNPVGQGNTEAFF.

This clone occurred a few times. The rearrangement uses TRBV12-3 or TRBV12-4 and TRBJ1-5; D is unresolved. The CDR3 length is 12 residues. Trimming stripped 6 bases from V and 6 bases from J, with 9 bases between. CDR3 region: CASSRERQPQHF. In DNA form, the CDR3 reads TGTGCCAGCAGCCGTGAGCGTCAGCCCCAGCATTTT.

The chain carries TRBV27 and TRBJ2-3; TRBD1 matches at 7 bases. The junction had 8 bases not matched to a gene; V was cut back by 10 bases and J by 1 base. The CDR3 spans 14 residues. Germline V lookup: CDR1 MNHEY, CDR2 SMNVEV (reference sequence). DNA of the CDR3: TGTGCCACCAAAAGACAGGGACGCACAGATACGCAGTATTTT. Amino acid sequence: CATKRQGRTDTQYF.

The V gene is TRBV4-2, the J gene TRBJ2-1, with 8 bases that match TRBD2. The V and J ends lost 5 bases and 5 bases, in that order; junction bases with no gene match: 8. The length of the CDR3 is 15 residues. Germline V gene lookup returns CDR1 LGHNA and CDR2 YNFKEQ. The CDR3 sequence is CASSYFLAGNNEQFF. CDR3 nucleotides: TGTGCCAGCAGCTATTTTCTAGCGGGTAACAATGAGCAGTTCTTC.

The chain carries TRBV28 and TRBJ1-3, with TRBD1 as a possible D gene (6 bases). V was pared by 2 bases and J by 6 bases, with 14 bases between. CDR3 length equals 15 residues. Germline V lookup: CDR1 MDHEN, CDR2 SYDVKM. The CDR3 region is CASSLAGAGENTIYF. The CDR3 DNA follows: TGTGCCAGCAGTTTAGCAGGGGCCGGGGAAAACACCATATATTTT.

V usage is TRBV7-2 and J usage is TRBJ2-1, with TRBD2 identical over 14 bases. CDR3 length: 17 residues. V dropped 4 bases and J dropped 8; count of bases not matched to a gene: 10. CDR1 and CDR2 from the germline V gene are SGHTA and FQGNSA. The CDR3 here is CASSYYVGLAGVDEQFF. Written as DNA, the CDR3 is TGTGCCAGCAGCTACTATGTGGGACTAGCGGGAGTCGATGAGCAGTTCTTC.

The chain links TRBV10-3 to TRBJ1-1; TRBD1 matches 10 bases. CDR3 length equals 17 residues. Trimming cost V 0 bases and J 1 base; bases outside gene matches: 5. CDR1 is ENHRY and CDR2 is SYGVKD in the germline V gene. CDR3 nucleotide sequence: TGTGCCATCAGTGAGTCGATGGGACAGGGGACGAACACTGAAGCTTTCTTT. Amino acids: CAISESMGQGTNTEAFF.

This clone was seen a few times. This chain links TRBV19 with TRBJ1-5; 7 positions match TRBD1. After removal of 9 bases from V and 1 base from J, the junction contained 6 bases not matched to a gene. The CDR3 covers 14 residues. Germline-derived CDR1 and CDR2 are LNHDA and SQIVND (reference sequence). CDR3 loop: CASERQGSNQPQHF. CDR3 nucleotide sequence: TGTGCCAGCGAAAGACAGGGAAGCAATCAGCCCCAGCATTTT.

This chain connects TRBV19 to TRBJ2-1; D not certain. Germline values: CDR1 LNHDA, CDR2 SQIVND (reference sequence). The CDR3 runs 15 residues. Deletions cut 8 bases from V and 6 bases from J, with 20 bases between. This CDR3 reads CASSLGRDNSNEQFF. The CDR3 DNA reads TGTGCCAGTTCCCTGGGCCGAGATAACTCCAATGAGCAGTTCTTC.

V is TRBV30 and J is TRBJ1-3; a possible D gene is TRBD1 (5 bases). Germline CDR1 is GTSNPN and CDR2 is SVGIG (reference sequence). The CDR3 extends over 14 amino acids. Deletions cut 2 bases from V and 4 bases from J, with 12 bases between. The CDR3, as DNA: TGTGCCTGGAGTTTCGGGGGGACGGGAAACACCATATATTTT. This codes for CAWSFGGTGNTIYF.

J is TRBJ1-2 and V is TRBV11-2, with 7 bases that match TRBD1. This CDR3 comprises 16 residues. Trimming took 4 bases from V and 2 from J; bases not matched to a gene: 10. Germline CDR1 SGHAT, CDR2 FQNNGV. DNA of the CDR3: TGTGCCAGCAGCTCTAACCCAGGGGGTTCCAACTATGGCTACACCTTC. Translation: CASSSNPGGSNYGYTF.

The chain joins TRBV24-1 to TRBJ2-2, with 9 bases matching TRBD2. The germline CDR1 and CDR2 sequences are KGHDR and SFDVKD. This CDR3 region has 18 residues. J lost 7 bases, V lost 4 bases, and 15 bases had no gene match. Here the CDR3 DNA reads TGTGCCACCAGTGACCCCCCAGGGCTAGCGGGATCGGGCGGGGAGCTGTTTTTT. Protein product: CATSDPPGLAGSGGELFF.

The chain is built from TRBV19 and TRBJ1-5; D perhaps matches TRBD1 (6 bases). Germline V gene lookup returns CDR1 LNHDA and CDR2 SQIVND (reference sequence). The V gene lost 7 bases and the J gene lost 15 bases, with 34 bases spanning the gap. The CDR3 has 17 residues. CDR3 loop: CASTPGVGRGLPMPGHF. CDR3 sequence (DNA): TGTGCCAGTACCCCTGGGGTGGGCAGGGGCCTGCCTATGCCCGGGCATTTT.

The sample holds one count of this clone. The V and J genes are TRBV19 and TRBJ1-5; unclear D gene. The germline V and J ends were trimmed by 3 bases and 0 bases, with 15 bases remaining between them. Germline V CDR1 and CDR2: LNHDA, SQIVND (reference sequence). The CDR3 loop spans 17 amino acids. In DNA, the CDR3 is TGTGCCAGTAGTATGGGCAGGAAAATGAGTAGCAATCAGCCCCAGCATTTT. This codes for CASSMGRKMSSNQPQHF.

The table lists this clone with a count of one. V and J are TRBV21-1 and TRBJ1-2; the table names TRBD1, a call not compared with the DNA. TRBV21-1 is termed a pseudogene. CDR3 length: 19 residues. The CDR3 spells CASSTKEGTGASLKEGYTF. CDR3 DNA: TGTGCCAGCAGCACGAAAGAGGGAACAGGGGCCTCATTAAAGGAAGGCTACACCTTC.

This clone was seen more than once but under ten times. The rearrangement links TRBV6-5 to TRBJ1-4; D is unresolved. The CDR3 extends over 14 amino acids. CDR1 is MNHEY, CDR2 SVGAGI, per germline. V dropped 6 bases and J dropped 8 bases, with 16 bases sitting between them. The CDR3: CASSRGGDGEKLFF. CDR3 bases: TGTGCCAGCAGCCGAGGAGGCGACGGGGAAAAACTGTTTTTT.

The rearrangement uses TRBV3-1 (or the pseudogene TRBV3-2) and TRBJ1-4, with 7 bases identical to TRBD1. Unmatched junction bases numbered 8, after V lost 2 bases and J lost 8 bases. The CDR3 runs to 15 residues. Germline CDR1 reads LGHDT; CDR2 reads YNNKEL (reference sequence). The chain's CDR3 is CASSQNKQGREKLFF. CDR3 nucleotides: TGTGCCAGCAGCCAAAATAAACAGGGGAGGGAAAAACTGTTTTTT.

The rearrangement uses TRBV5-1 and TRBJ1-4, with 9 bases lining up with TRBD1. With 4 bases clipped from V and 6 bases from J, the junction kept 4 bases outside the gene matches. The CDR3 sequence is 14 residues long. Looked up from germline, CDR1 is SGHRS and CDR2 is YFSETQ. CDR3 sequence: CASSRDRADEKLFF. Here the CDR3 DNA reads TGCGCCAGCAGCCGGGACAGGGCGGATGAAAAACTGTTTTTT.

This sequence joins TRBV18 and TRBJ2-2; D not certain. The CDR3 contains 17 residues. Trimming removed 2 bases at V and 7 bases at J, with 20 bases between. Germline CDR1 is KGHSH and CDR2 is LQKENI. CDR3 bases: TGTGCCAGCTCACCAAGCCCCCCACCCCGGGTGGGCGGGGAGCTGTTTTTT. It specifies CASSPSPPPRVGGELFF. Complete variable domain (other parts from reference TRBV18 and TRBJ2-2): NAGVMQNPRHLVRRRGQEARLRCSPMKGHSHVYWYRQLPEEGLKFMVYLQKENIIDESGMPKERFSAEFPKEGPSILRIQQVVRGDSAAYFCASSPSPPPRVGGELFFGEGSRLTVL.

This clone was detected only once. The junction does not match germline at one end; this may be a read error. The chain is built from TRBV19 and TRBJ2-2; D is perhaps TRBD2 (7 bases). The CDR3 contains 15 residues. Germline lookup yields CDR1 LNHDA and CDR2 SQIVND (reference sequence). CDR3 residues: CASNIQGGGTGELFF. The DNA for the CDR3 is TGTGCCAGTAATATACAGGGAGGGGGTACCGGGGAGCTGTTTTTT.

This clone was observed a handful of times. The chain carries TRBV7-2 and TRBJ2-7, with 8 bases matching TRBD2. The CDR3 length is 15 residues. Per germline, CDR1 SGHTA and CDR2 FQGNSA. The V gene end was trimmed by 9 bases and the J gene end by 2 bases; junction bases not matched to a gene: 12. The CDR3 sequence is CASSQTGLGAYEQYF. In DNA, the CDR3 is TGTGCCAGTAGTCAAACGGGACTAGGGGCCTACGAGCAGTACTTC.